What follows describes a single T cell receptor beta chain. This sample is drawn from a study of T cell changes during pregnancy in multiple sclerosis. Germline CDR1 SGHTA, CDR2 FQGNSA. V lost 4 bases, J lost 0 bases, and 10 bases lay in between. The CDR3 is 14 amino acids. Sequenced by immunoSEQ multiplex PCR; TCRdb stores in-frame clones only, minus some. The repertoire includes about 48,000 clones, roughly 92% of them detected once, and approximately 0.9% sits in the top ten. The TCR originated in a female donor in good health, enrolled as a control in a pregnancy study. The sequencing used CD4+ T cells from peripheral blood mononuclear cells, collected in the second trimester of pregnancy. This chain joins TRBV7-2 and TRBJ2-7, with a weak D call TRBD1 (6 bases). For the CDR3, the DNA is TGTGCCAGCAGCTGGCAGGGGAACTCCTACGAGCAGTACTTC. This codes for CASSWQGNSYEQYF.